A single T cell receptor (beta chain) is shown here with its context. Antigen specificity is unknown. The source of the sample is a study of CD8 T cells in Susac syndrome. Random hexamers primed reverse transcription of about 0.45 to 1 ug RNA. Each CDR3 protein gets one entry after TCRdb re-called the immunoSEQ multiplex PCR reads with MiXCR. The table lists around 71,000 distinct CDR3 sequences, around 93% of them singletons. This CDR3 is 13 amino acids long. Germline-derived CDR1 and CDR2 are SNHLY and FYNNEI. Trimming removed 5 bases from V and 1 base from J, with 8 bases in between. CD8+ and CD4+ blood T cells underwent TCR beta sequencing. Study-wide results and limits: The authors found no clonal expansion in Susac syndrome CD4+ T cell repertoires.

This receptor was obtained from a human donor with Susac syndrome. The specimen sequenced was CD4+ T cells from PBMCs. The chain recombines TRBV2 with TRBJ2-5; the D is unclear. The CDR3 sequence: CASSKDGQETQYF. In nucleotides, the CDR3 is TGTGCCAGCAGTAAGGACGGCCAAGAGACCCAGTACTTC.